A single sample is the source of the 3 T cell receptor beta chains below, sequenced in a study of T cells in Graves' hyperthyroidism and ophthalmopathy. Template material for amplifying TCR beta CDR3 regions consisted of RNA transcripts. HTBI primers drove first-round RT-PCR of the TCR CDR3. TCRdb redid the calling of the multiplex PCR reads with MiXCR, one entry per CDR3 protein. This sample has 460,000 or so distinct CDR3 sequences; approximately 14% occur once, and the top ten carry 17%. Sequencing was performed on blood. The receptors were sampled from a woman between 18 and 29 years old with Graves' hyperthyroidism.

In its sample, this clonotype was seen a few times. The chain joins TRBV10-3 to TRBJ2-1; 9 nucleotides agree with TRBD1. Germline trimming cut 7 bases from V and 4 bases from J; bases unmatched to any gene: 8. CDR1 is ENHRY, CDR2 SYGVKD, per germline. The CDR3 has 15 amino acids. The DNA of the CDR3 is TGTGCCATCACCGAGGGACAGGGAATATACAATGAGCAGTTCTTC. Its translation is CAITEGQGIYNEQFF.

On this clonotype itself: A read error may account for a junction end that differs from germline. The gene calls are TRBV19 and TRBJ1-5; D is possibly TRBD1 (5 bases). The germline V gene has CDR1 LNHDA and CDR2 SQIVND (reference sequence). The CDR3 is 16 amino acids. In nucleotides, the CDR3 is TGTGCCAATAGTATAGATCAGGGCGGGGAGGTGCAGCCCCAGCATTTT. It translates to CANSIDQGGEVQPQHF.

This clonotype was picked up many times. The chain carries TRBV20-1 and TRBJ2-1; TRBD2 matches at 14 bases. This CDR3 contains 16 residues. V lost 5 bases to trimming and J lost 3 bases; unmatched junction nucleotides: 6. CDR1 DFQATT and CDR2 SNEGSKA come from the germline V gene (reference sequence). CDR3 sequence (DNA): TGCAGTGCTGAGAGGACTAGCGGGAGGAGCTACAATGAGCAGTTCTTC. Its protein is CSAERTSGRSYNEQFF.